Listed here are 5 T cell receptor beta chains from one sample, sequenced in a study of graft-versus-host responses after intestinal transplantation. Assay used: immunoSEQ multiplex PCR; TCRdb lists only in-frame clones, some missing. This sample has around 37,000 clones, with around four fifths found just once. This specimen consisted of PBMCs, obtained about 38 months after transplant. The receptors come from a human patient who received an intestinal transplant, so some T cells may come from the graft donor.

The CDR3 sequence is CASLGVGRYEQYF. The CDR3, as DNA: TGTGCCAGCTTAGGGGTAGGGAGATACGAGCAGTACTTC. The V and J genes are TRBV2 and TRBJ2-7, with D perhaps being TRBD1 or TRBD2 (5 bases each). Germline V gene lookup returns CDR1 SNHLY and CDR2 FYNNEI. Trimming took off 8 bases at V and 4 bases at J, with 15 bases between the two ends. The CDR3 covers 13 residues.

The rearrangement joins TRBV5-1 to TRBJ1-3, with TRBD1 as a possible D gene (5 bases). The CDR3 is made up of 17 amino acids. The V end was cut by 4 bases, the J end by 0 bases, with 17 bases between. CDR1 and CDR2 (germline): SGHRS, YFSETQ. The CDR3 loop is CASSPLAGRSSGNTIYF. The CDR3 nucleotides read TGCGCCAGCAGCCCCCTAGCGGGACGGAGCTCTGGAAACACCATATATTTT. The full variable domain, its missing parts supplied by reference TRBV5-1 and TRBJ1-3, is KAGVTQTPRYLIKTRGQQVTLSCSPISGHRSVSWYQQTPGQGLQFLFEYFSETQRNKGNFPGRFSGRQFSNSRSEMNVSTLELGDSALYLCASSPLAGRSSGNTIYFGEGSWLTVV.

This clone came up once. V usage is TRBV5-6 and J usage is TRBJ2-7; TRBD2 aligns across 9 bases. Germline V gene data show CDR1 as SGHDT and CDR2 as YYEEEE. The CDR3 is 13 residues long. Losses at the gene ends were 0 bases for V and 12 bases for J; bases not matched to a gene: 7. The CDR3 sequence: CASSLVAGEGRYF. The CDR3 DNA is TGTGCCAGCAGCTTGGTAGCGGGGGAAGGCCGGTACTTC.

The J gene is TRBJ1-1, the V gene TRBV2; D uncertain. In germline, CDR1 is SNHLY, CDR2 FYNNEI. CDR3 length: 15 amino acids. V lost 0 bases to trimming and J lost 4 bases, with 12 bases between them. In nucleotides, the CDR3 is TGTGCCAGCAGTGAAGCCCCCCAACGGCCCACTGAAGCTTTCTTT. Protein product: CASSEAPQRPTEAFF.

The chain recombines TRBV7-6 with TRBJ2-1, with D perhaps matching TRBD2 (6 bases). V lost 4 bases to trimming and J lost 5 bases, with 12 bases between them. The CDR3 consists of 14 residues. The V gene's germline CDR1 is SGHVS and CDR2 FNYEAQ. This CDR3 is CASSYSGGHNEQFF. CDR3 DNA sequence: TGTGCCAGCAGCTATAGCGGTGGACACAATGAGCAGTTCTTC.